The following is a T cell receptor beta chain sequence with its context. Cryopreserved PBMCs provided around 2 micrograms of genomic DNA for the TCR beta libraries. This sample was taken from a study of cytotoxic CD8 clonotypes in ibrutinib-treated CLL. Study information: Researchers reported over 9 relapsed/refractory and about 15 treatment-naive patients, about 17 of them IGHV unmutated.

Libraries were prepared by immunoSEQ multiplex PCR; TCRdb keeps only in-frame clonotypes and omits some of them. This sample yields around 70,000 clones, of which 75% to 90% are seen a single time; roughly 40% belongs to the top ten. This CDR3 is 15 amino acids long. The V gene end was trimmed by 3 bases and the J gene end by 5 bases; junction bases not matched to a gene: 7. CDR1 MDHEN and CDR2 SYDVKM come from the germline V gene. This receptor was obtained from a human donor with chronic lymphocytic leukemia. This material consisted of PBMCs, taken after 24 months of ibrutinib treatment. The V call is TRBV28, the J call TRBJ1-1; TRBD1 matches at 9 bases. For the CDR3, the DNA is TGTGCCAGCAGTTTCGGGGACAGGGTAGAAACTGAAGCTTTCTTT. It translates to CASSFGDRVETEAFF. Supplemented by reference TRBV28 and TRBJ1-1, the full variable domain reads DVKVTQSSRYLVKRTGEKVFLECVQDMDHENMFWYRQDPGLGLRLIYFSYDVKMKEKGDIPEGYSVSREKKERFSLILESASTNQTSMYLCASSFGDRVETEAFFGQGTRLTVV.